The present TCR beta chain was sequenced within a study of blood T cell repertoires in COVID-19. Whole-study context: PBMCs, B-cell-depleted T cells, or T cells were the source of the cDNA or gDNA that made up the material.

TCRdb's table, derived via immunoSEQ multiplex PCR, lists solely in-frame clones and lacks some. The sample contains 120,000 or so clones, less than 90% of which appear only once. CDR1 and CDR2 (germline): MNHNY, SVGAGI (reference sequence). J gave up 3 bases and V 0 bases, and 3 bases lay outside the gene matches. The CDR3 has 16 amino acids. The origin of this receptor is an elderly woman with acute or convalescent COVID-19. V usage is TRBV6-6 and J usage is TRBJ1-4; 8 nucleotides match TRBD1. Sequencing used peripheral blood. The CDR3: CASSYSSGGSNEKLFF. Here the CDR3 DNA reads TGTGCCAGCAGTTACTCTTCAGGGGGCTCTAATGAAAAACTGTTTTTT.